This is a list of T cell receptor beta chains from one sample in a study of monozygotic twins with cystic fibrosis. Assay: immunoSEQ multiplex PCR; the TCRdb copy retains only in-frame clones and omits some. The top ten clones hold 1% to 1.5% of a sample with approximately 24,000 clones, about 86% of them seen once. Sample: blood. These receptors were taken from a woman aged 25 to 39 with cystic fibrosis. The CDR3 runs from the conserved cysteine through the conserved F or W. D genes are given only for firm matches. The size of a clone is reported for some rows only, either as once, few or many, or as a class for expanded clones.

TRBJ1-1,TRBV4-1,NA,NA,CASSQVGGIEAFF,TGCGCCAGCAGCCAAGTTGGGGGGATTGAAGCTTTCTTT
TRBJ1-2,TRBV6-5,NA,NA,CASSYSARGWDYGYTF,TGTGCCAGCAGTTATTCAGCCAGGGGATGGGACTATGGCTACACCTTC
TRBJ2-5,TRBV29-1,TRBD1,NA,CSVNGQVQETQYF,TGCAGCGTCAATGGACAGGTACAAGAGACCCAGTACTTC
TRBJ2-2,TRBV6-1,TRBD1,NA,CASMRDRMGTGELFF,TGTGCCAGCATGAGGGACAGGATGGGCACCGGGGAGCTGTTTTTT
TRBJ1-1,TRBV7-8,NA,NA,CASSWARGTEAFF,TGTGCCAGCAGCTGGGCTCGGGGCACTGAAGCTTTCTTT
TRBJ2-7,TRBV13,NA,once,CASSYDIRRGPYEQYF,TGTGCCAGCAGCTATGACATCCGGAGGGGACCCTACGAGCAGTACTTC
TRBJ1-5,TRBV18,NA,once,CASSPLNGLNQPQHF,TGTGCCAGCTCACCCTTGAACGGACTCAATCAGCCCCAGCATTTT
TRBJ2-3,TRBV5-4,TRBD1,NA,CASSLDRVSTDTQYF,TGTGCCAGCAGCCTCGACAGGGTCAGCACAGATACGCAGTATTTT
TRBJ2-5,TRBV28,NA,NA,CASTTTGGQETQYF,TGTGCCAGCACCACTACCGGGGGCCAAGAGACCCAGTACTTC
TRBJ1-5,TRBV4-1,NA,NA,CASSLTVLRGGGQPQHF,TGCGCCAGCAGCCTTACAGTGTTACGGGGGGGTGGTCAGCCCCAGCATTTT
TRBJ1-3,TRBV7-7,NA,NA,CASSLDGRSGNTIYF,TGTGCCAGCAGCTTAGATGGCAGGTCTGGAAACACCATATATTTT
TRBJ2-1,TRBV7-7,TRBD2,NA,CASSLLAGGHNEQFF,TGTGCTAGCAGCTTACTAGCGGGGGGGCACAATGAGCAGTTCTTC
TRBJ1-5,TRBV10-1,NA,NA,CASFYRDISNQPQHF,TGCGCCAGTTTCTACCGGGACATTAGCAATCAGCCCCAGCATTTT
TRBJ2-7,TRBV27,TRBD1,once,CASTSILGTGLLEQYF,TGTGCCAGCACCTCAATTTTGGGGACAGGGCTCCTCGAGCAGTACTTC
TRBJ2-7,TRBV15,TRBD1,once,CATSRGQGRGEQYF,TGTGCCACCAGCAGAGGACAGGGCCGGGGCGAGCAGTACTTC
TRBJ1-5,TRBV7-9,NA,NA,CASSPGASNQPQHF,TGTGCCAGCAGCCCAGGGGCTAGCAATCAGCCCCAGCATTTT
TRBJ2-1,TRBV5-8,NA,few,CASRPGTWAYNEQFF,TGTGCCAGCAGGCCGGGGACATGGGCCTACAATGAGCAGTTCTTC
TRBJ2-2,TRBV7-6,NA,NA,CASSLDRSTGELFF,TGTGCCAGCAGCTTAGACAGGTCCACCGGGGAGCTGTTTTTT
TRBJ2-7,TRBV10-1,NA,NA,CASSESPPPGEQYF,TGCGCCAGCAGTGAGTCGCCCCCCCCCGGCGAGCAGTACTTC
TRBJ1-1,TRBV5-4,TRBD1,NA,CASRENPDREGEAFF,TGTGCCAGCAGAGAGAACCCCGACAGGGAGGGTGAAGCTTTCTTT
TRBJ1-2,TRBV19,NA,NA,CASSIRGGYYGYTF,TGTGCCAGTAGTATTCGGGGGGGATACTATGGCTACACCTTC
TRBJ2-3,TRBV5-6,NA,NA,CASERYVGGATDTQYF,TGTGCCAGCGAGAGATACGTGGGGGGGGCCACAGATACGCAGTATTTT
TRBJ2-5,TRBV6-6,TRBD2,NA,CASSYSGVETQYF,TGTGCCAGCAGTTATAGCGGGGTGGAGACCCAGTACTTC
TRBJ2-7,TRBV13,TRBD1,NA,CASSAGQGAYEQYF,TGTGCCAGCAGCGCTGGACAGGGGGCATACGAGCAGTACTTC
TRBJ2-7,TRBV7-2,NA,NA,CASSLGGVGPYEQYF,TGTGCCAGCAGCTTAGGCGGGGTAGGGCCCTACGAGCAGTACTTC
TRBJ1-1,TRBV19,NA,NA,CASSKGGMNTEAFF,TGTGCCAGTAGCAAGGGAGGGATGAACACTGAAGCTTTCTTT
TRBJ2-2,TRBV15,TRBD2,NA,CATMDSGGATGELFF,TGTGCCACCATGGATTCCGGGGGGGCCACCGGGGAGCTGTTTTTT
TRBJ2-1,TRBV10-3,NA,NA,CAISDLRNSYNEQFF,TGTGCCATCAGTGATCTAAGAAACTCCTACAATGAGCAGTTCTTC
TRBJ2-3,TRBV5-4,TRBD2,NA,CASSLPSGGNTDTQYF,TGTGCCAGCAGCCTCCCTAGCGGGGGGAATACAGATACGCAGTATTTT
TRBJ1-1,TRBV7-9,NA,NA,CATEPDGNEAFF,TGTGCCACCGAACCAGACGGCAACGAAGCTTTCTTT
TRBJ1-3,TRBV9,NA,NA,CASSVTQSSGNTIYF,TGTGCCAGCAGCGTAACCCAGAGCTCTGGAAACACCATATATTTT
TRBJ1-6,TRBV5-8,TRBD1,NA,CASSLGARTGYNSPLHF,TGTGCCAGCAGCTTGGGGGCTCGGACAGGCTATAATTCACCCCTCCACTTT
TRBJ2-6,TRBV30,NA,NA,CAWRRNREENSGANVLTF,TGTGCCTGGAGGAGAAACAGGGAAGAGAACTCTGGGGCCAACGTCCTGACTTTC
TRBJ2-5,TRBV6-1,NA,NA,CASSVMGETQYF,TGTGCCAGCAGCGTTATGGGAGAGACCCAGTACTTC
TRBJ1-1,TRBV29-1,NA,NA,CSGSRSDTEAFF,TGCAGCGGCTCAAGGTCCGACACTGAAGCTTTCTTT
TRBJ1-1,TRBV11-2,NA,NA,CASSLGRATEAFF,TGTGCCAGCAGCTTAGGCAGGGCAACTGAAGCTTTCTTT
TRBJ1-6,TRBV11-2,NA,NA,CASSSRGNNSPLHF,TGTGCCAGCAGCAGCAGGGGTAACAATTCACCCCTCCACTTT
TRBJ1-3,TRBV15,NA,NA,CATGASPLSYF,TGTGCCACCGGTGCCAGCCCCCTAAGTTATTTT